The entry that follows covers one TCR beta chain sequence. The target antigen is unknown. The data were taken from a study of monozygotic twins with inflammatory bowel disease. Points from the study as a whole: Inverse Simpson values showed less TCRbeta diversity in IBD patients than in their healthy co-twins. Concordant and discordant twins showed no difference in repertoire similarity, possibly from limited power.

Across eight separate reactions for each sample, cDNA was made. TCRdb reprocessed the 5' RACE reads and stores each CDR3 protein as one record, lacking DNA. The sample table includes 300,000 to 400,000 distinct CDR3 sequences. The sample taken for sequencing was blood. The receptor was derived from a human donor with ulcerative colitis or Crohn's disease, or a healthy co-twin of an affected twin (not recorded which).

This CDR3 reads CASSPLAGGWQETQYF. The chain combines TRBV4-1 with TRBJ2-5; lacking DNA, the TRBD2 call made by TCRdb goes unchecked. The CDR3 is made up of 16 amino acids. From germline, CDR1 is MGHRA and CDR2 YSYEKL.